Listed below are T cell receptor beta chains from one sample, sequenced in a study of blood T cell repertoires in COVID-19. Only in-frame clones appear in the TCRdb table, and some are missing; sequencing was by immunoSEQ multiplex PCR. The table has approximately 500,000 clones, around 90% seen once. The sequencing input was peripheral blood. The receptors come from a woman between 50 and 59 years old with COVID-19, enrolled during active disease. Both conserved end residues are part of each CDR3. Some rows mark clone size as missing; the rest say once, few, many or name a class of expanded clone.

abundance	v_gene	CDR3aa
-	TRBV3-1/TRBV3-2	CASSHPGTSKTGELFF
-	TRBV19	CASILTGANYGYTF
-	TRBV3-1/TRBV3-2	CASSPRGIKGRTEAFF
-	TRBV28	CASSLFGVGEQYF
-	TRBV18	CASSFWAQPSADNEQFF
-	TRBV3-1/TRBV3-2	CASSWQGNTEAFF
-	TRBV5-6	CASSPGTSSYGYTF
-	TRBV3-1/TRBV3-2	CASSQDQRGIRGAFNEQFF
-	TRBV7-8	CASSPYRGADTEAFF
-	TRBV20-1	CSASSGLAGGQVFNEQFF
-	TRBV7-9	CASSLVKGASTEAFF
-	TRBV5-4	CASSFDRGDTGELFF
-	TRBV19	CASSIRQGLNEKLFF
-	TRBV29-1	CSVDSQGVASNQPQHF
-	TRBV2	CASSEATGYREAFF
-	TRBV19	CASSSGTSYTIYF
-	TRBV10-2	CASSGHTTNTEAFF
-	TRBV21-1	CASSKDPWAGDYGYTF
-	TRBV19	CASSTVGGGAYEQYF
-	TRBV19	CASSPGPKQPQHF
-	TRBV28	CASSLFYPKHYGYTF
-	TRBV27	CASSGGANTGELFF
-	TRBV30	CAWSPRTGELFF
-	TRBV5-4	CASSLAPRGLNTEAFF
-	TRBV19	CASSRQESSYEQYF
-	TRBV30	CAWSSLGQGARDTQYF
few	TRBV27	CASRGTLNTEAFF
-	TRBV5-1	CASSLGPTGEGGGYTF
-	TRBV6-1	CASSETSGGMNIQYF
-	TRBV6-6	CASSSLIGELFF
-	TRBV19	CASRALEGALHF
-	TRBV6-1	CASSEAGTIRPLGEQFF